A selection of T cell receptor beta chains follows, all from one sample in a study of T cells in Graves' hyperthyroidism and ophthalmopathy. TCRdb independently ran MiXCR on the multiplex PCR reads; one entry per CDR3 protein. The data contain about 400,000 distinct CDR3 sequences, more than 20% of them singletons. The sequenced sample consisted of blood. These receptor sequences come from a middle-aged man with Graves' hyperthyroidism. The conserved cysteine and the conserved F or W are not part of the CDR3 here. Fields, in order: CDR3 length, J gene, V gene, CDR3 protein.

length: 14; J: TRBJ1-2; V: TRBV24-1; CDR3: ATSDRGRWGPDGYT
length: 9; J: TRBJ1-5; V: TRBV6-2/TRBV6-3; CDR3: ASGGDQPQH
length: 13; J: TRBJ2-7; V: TRBV7-2; CDR3: ASSLSGTAIYEQY
length: 13; J: TRBJ2-1; V: TRBV7-6; CDR3: ASSWLAGALNEQF
length: 11; J: TRBJ1-6; V: TRBV12-3/TRBV12-4; CDR3: ASSLDLLAPLH
length: 9; J: TRBJ2-4; V: TRBV20-1; CDR3: SSPRGNIQY
length: 11; J: TRBJ1-5; V: TRBV20-1; CDR3: SASRQPNQPQH
length: 11; J: TRBJ2-3; V: TRBV7-3; CDR3: ASSQDTTGTQY
length: 13; J: TRBJ1-5; V: TRBV4-1; CDR3: ASTLEFGLNQPQH
length: 12; J: TRBJ2-1; V: TRBV9; CDR3: ASSGGQEYNEQF
length: 12; J: TRBJ2-3; V: TRBV7-2; CDR3: ASSPSPRGDTQY
length: 11; J: TRBJ2-5; V: TRBV6-1; CDR3: ASSDRPFGTQY
length: 12; J: TRBJ2-5; V: TRBV7-9; CDR3: ASSSQDSLETQY
length: 10; J: TRBJ2-7; V: TRBV30; CDR3: AWGGPNYEQY
length: 13; J: TRBJ2-5; V: TRBV7-9; CDR3: ASSLTSGRPQTQY
length: 13; J: TRBJ2-5; V: TRBV7-8; CDR3: ASSLSPGIGETPY
length: 11; J: TRBJ2-7; V: TRBV4-2; CDR3: ASSRPLGGEQY
length: 9; J: TRBJ2-4; V: TRBV20-1; CDR3: SGTIGDIQY
length: 16; J: TRBJ2-1; V: TRBV20-1; CDR3: SARDEGLAGESYNEQF
length: 12; J: TRBJ1-2; V: TRBV7-8; CDR3: ASSLGGQSDGYT
length: 13; J: TRBJ1-2; V: TRBV5-5; CDR3: ASSLAPTNNYGYT
length: 12; J: TRBJ2-2; V: TRBV3-1; CDR3: ASSPLWGTGELF